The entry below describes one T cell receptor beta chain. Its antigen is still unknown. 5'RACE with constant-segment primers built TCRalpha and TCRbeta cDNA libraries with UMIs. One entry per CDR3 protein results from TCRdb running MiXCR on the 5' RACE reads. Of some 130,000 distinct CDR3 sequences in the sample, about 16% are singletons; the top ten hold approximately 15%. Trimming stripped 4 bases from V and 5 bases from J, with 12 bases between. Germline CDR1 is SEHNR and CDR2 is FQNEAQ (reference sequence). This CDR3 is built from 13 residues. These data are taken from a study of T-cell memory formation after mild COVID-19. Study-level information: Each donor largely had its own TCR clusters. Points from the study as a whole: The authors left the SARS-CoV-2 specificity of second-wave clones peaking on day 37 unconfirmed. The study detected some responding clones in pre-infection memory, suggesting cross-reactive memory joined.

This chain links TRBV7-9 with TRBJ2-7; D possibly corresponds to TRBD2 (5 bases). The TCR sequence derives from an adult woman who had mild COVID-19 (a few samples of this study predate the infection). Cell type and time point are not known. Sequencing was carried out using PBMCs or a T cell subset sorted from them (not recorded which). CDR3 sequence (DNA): TGTGCCAGCAGCTGGAGGACGGTGGACGAGCAGTACTTC. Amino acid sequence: CASSWRTVDEQYF.